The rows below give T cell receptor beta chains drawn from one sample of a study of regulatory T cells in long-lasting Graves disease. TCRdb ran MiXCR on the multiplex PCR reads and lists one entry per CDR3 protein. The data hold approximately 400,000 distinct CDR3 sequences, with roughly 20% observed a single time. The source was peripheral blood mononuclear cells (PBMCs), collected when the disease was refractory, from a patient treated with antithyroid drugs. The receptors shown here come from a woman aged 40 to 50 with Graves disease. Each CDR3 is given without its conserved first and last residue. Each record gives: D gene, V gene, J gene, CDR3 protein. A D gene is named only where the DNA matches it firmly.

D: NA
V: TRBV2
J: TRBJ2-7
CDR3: ASSERGGELYEQY

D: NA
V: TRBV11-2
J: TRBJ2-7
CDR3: ASSNIGGAMNERY

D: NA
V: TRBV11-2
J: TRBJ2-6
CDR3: ASRGGTGANVLT

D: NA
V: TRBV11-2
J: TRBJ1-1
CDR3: ASSLGKVRGFTEAF

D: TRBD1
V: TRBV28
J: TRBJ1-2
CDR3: ASSLFWTGTFGYT

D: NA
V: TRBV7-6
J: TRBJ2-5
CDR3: ASSFHGRETQY

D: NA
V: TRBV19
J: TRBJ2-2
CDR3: ASSIGGSNTGELF

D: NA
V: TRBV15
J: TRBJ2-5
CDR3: ATSRDRGGKETQY

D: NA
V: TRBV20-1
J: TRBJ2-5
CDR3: SASGRSETQY

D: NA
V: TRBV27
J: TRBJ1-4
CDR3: ASSVPGGGIRTNEKLF

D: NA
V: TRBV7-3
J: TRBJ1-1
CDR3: ASSLAGTDTEAF

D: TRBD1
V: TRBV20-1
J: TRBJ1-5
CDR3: SASPGTGKNQPQH

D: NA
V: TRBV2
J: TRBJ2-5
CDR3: ASTLGGQETQY

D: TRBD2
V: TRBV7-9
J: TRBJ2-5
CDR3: ASSAIAGVQETQY

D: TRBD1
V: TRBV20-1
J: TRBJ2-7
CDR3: SAEKTGSYEQY

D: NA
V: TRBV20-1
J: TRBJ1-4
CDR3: SARAGTNEKLF

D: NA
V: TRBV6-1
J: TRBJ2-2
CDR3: ASSELPPRGTKDGELF

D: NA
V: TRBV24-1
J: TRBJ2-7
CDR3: ATSEIGPLGTYEQY

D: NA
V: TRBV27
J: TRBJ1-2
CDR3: ASSPDLDRLSYGYT

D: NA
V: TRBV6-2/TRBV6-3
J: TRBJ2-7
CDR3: ASTPIEISYEQY